This T cell receptor beta chain stems from a study of blood T cell repertoires in COVID-19. The CDR3 is 12 amino acids. Germline CDR1 is KGHSH and CDR2 is LQKENI. With regard to this clone: One junction end does not reproduce the germline sequence, and a read error may be involved.

Adults between roughly 18 and 95 years of age took part from 20 to 25 US areas. Each participant's cohort was designated according to participant-reported clinical history. Individuals in the exposed group had encountered a COVID-19 case within 2 weeks preceding study entry. Profiled with immunoSEQ multiplex PCR; TCRdb holds only in-frame clones, not every one. The sample lists 200,000 to 250,000 clones; about 90% were seen once. The gene calls are TRBV18 and TRBJ1-6; D gene uncertain. Sequenced sample: PBMCs or T cells enriched from blood (not recorded which). The TCR comes from a man aged 50 or older who had been exposed to COVID-19. The CDR3 DNA follows: TGTGCCAGCTCACCAGGACCTGACGGGGTTAGTTTT. Translation gives CASSPGPDGVSF.